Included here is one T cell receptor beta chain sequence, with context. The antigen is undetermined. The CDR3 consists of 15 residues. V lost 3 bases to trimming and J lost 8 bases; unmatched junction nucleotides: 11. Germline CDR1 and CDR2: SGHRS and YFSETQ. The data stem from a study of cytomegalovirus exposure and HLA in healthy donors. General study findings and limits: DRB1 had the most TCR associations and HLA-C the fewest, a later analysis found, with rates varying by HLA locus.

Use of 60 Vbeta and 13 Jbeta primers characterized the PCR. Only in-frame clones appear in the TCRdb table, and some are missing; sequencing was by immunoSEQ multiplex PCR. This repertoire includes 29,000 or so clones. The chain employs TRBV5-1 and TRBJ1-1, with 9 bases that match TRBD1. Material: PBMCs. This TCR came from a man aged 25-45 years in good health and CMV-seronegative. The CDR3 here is CASSYLPPGQGEAFF. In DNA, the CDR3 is TGCGCCAGCAGCTACCTCCCCCCGGGACAGGGAGAAGCTTTCTTT.